These T cell receptor beta chains were read from a single sample in a study of CD8 T cells in ankylosing spondylitis. TCRdb reprocessed the 5' RACE reads with MiXCR, giving one entry per CDR3 protein. The sample lists just over 300,000 distinct CDR3 sequences, roughly 20% occurring once. Sequencing was carried out using blood, either unsorted or a sorted T cell fraction (not recorded which). The receptors were gathered from a female donor with ankylosing spondylitis or in good health (not recorded which). CDR3s include the opening cysteine and the closing phenylalanine or tryptophan. A D gene is named only where the DNA matches it firmly. The size entry is marked missing in some rows and otherwise reads once, few, many or a size class.

v_gene: TRBV4-2
abundance: few
d_gene: -
len: 16
j_gene: TRBJ2-7
CDR3aa: CASSHRTSTLSYEQYF
CDR3nt: TGTGCCAGCAGCCACCGAACTAGTACCCTCTCCTACGAGCAGTACTTC

v_gene: TRBV6-2/TRBV6-3
abundance: -
d_gene: -
len: 13
j_gene: TRBJ1-5
CDR3aa: CATRDTYNQPQHF
CDR3nt: TGTGCCACCCGGGACACTTACAATCAGCCCCAGCATTTT

v_gene: TRBV10-3
abundance: few
d_gene: -
len: 12
j_gene: TRBJ2-3
CDR3aa: CAISTGTDTQYF
CDR3nt: TGTGCCATCAGTACGGGAACGGATACGCAGTATTTT

v_gene: TRBV5-1
abundance: few
d_gene: -
len: 18
j_gene: TRBJ2-6
CDR3aa: CASSRAGTDLSGANVLTF
CDR3nt: TGCGCCAGCAGCCGGGCCGGGACGGACCTCTCTGGGGCCAACGTCCTGACTTTC

v_gene: TRBV20-1
abundance: many
d_gene: -
len: 13
j_gene: TRBJ1-1
CDR3aa: CSPAARRPTEAFF
CDR3nt: TGCAGTCCCGCGGCCAGAAGGCCCACTGAAGCTTTCTTT

v_gene: TRBV30
abundance: few
d_gene: -
len: 12
j_gene: TRBJ1-1
CDR3aa: CAWTQGGTEAFF
CDR3nt: TGTGCCTGGACCCAGGGCGGCACTGAAGCTTTCTTT

v_gene: TRBV12-5
abundance: -
d_gene: TRBD1
len: 15
j_gene: TRBJ1-2
CDR3aa: CASGKGTGSSDGYTF
CDR3nt: TGTGCTAGTGGTAAAGGGACAGGCTCTTCGGATGGCTACACCTTC

v_gene: TRBV12-3/TRBV12-4
abundance: few
d_gene: -
len: 14
j_gene: TRBJ1-4
CDR3aa: CASSLGTVVEKLFF
CDR3nt: TGTGCCAGCAGTTTAGGTACAGTGGTGGAAAAACTGTTTTTT

v_gene: TRBV5-8
abundance: many
d_gene: -
len: 15
j_gene: TRBJ2-1
CDR3aa: CASSWAGRSWNEQFF
CDR3nt: TGTGCCAGCAGCTGGGCAGGCCGATCTTGGAATGAGCAGTTCTTC

v_gene: TRBV7-2
abundance: few
d_gene: TRBD2
len: 16
j_gene: TRBJ2-7
CDR3aa: CASSFRQAGEAREQYF
CDR3nt: TGTGCCAGCAGCTTTAGGCAAGCGGGAGAAGCAAGGGAGCAGTACTTC

v_gene: TRBV10-3
abundance: -
d_gene: -
len: 12
j_gene: TRBJ2-7
CDR3aa: CAISERSYEQYF
CDR3nt: TGTGCCATCAGTGAGAGGTCCTACGAGCAGTACTTC

v_gene: TRBV5-1
abundance: -
d_gene: -
len: 12
j_gene: TRBJ2-7
CDR3aa: CASSLAGNEQYF
CDR3nt: TGCGCCAGCAGCTTGGCCGGGAACGAGCAGTACTTC

v_gene: TRBV7-2
abundance: few
d_gene: TRBD2
len: 16
j_gene: TRBJ2-7
CDR3aa: CASSLGLAGISYEQYF
CDR3nt: TGTGCCAGCAGCTTAGGTCTAGCGGGAATCTCCTACGAGCAGTACTTC

v_gene: TRBV28
abundance: -
d_gene: -
len: 14
j_gene: TRBJ2-7
CDR3aa: CASTGTPASYEQYF
CDR3nt: TGTGCCAGCACGGGGACGCCAGCCTCCTACGAGCAGTACTTC

v_gene: TRBV12-3/TRBV12-4
abundance: -
d_gene: TRBD2
len: 16
j_gene: TRBJ2-3
CDR3aa: CASSLGLAGGLDTQYF
CDR3nt: TGTGCCAGCAGTTTGGGACTAGCGGGAGGGCTAGATACGCAGTATTTT

v_gene: TRBV5-1
abundance: -
d_gene: -
len: 12
j_gene: TRBJ2-7
CDR3aa: CASSEAGNEQYF
CDR3nt: TGCGCCAGCAGTGAAGCCGGGAACGAGCAGTACTTC

v_gene: TRBV7-9
abundance: many
d_gene: -
len: 15
j_gene: TRBJ2-6
CDR3aa: CASSLRVAGANVLTF
CDR3nt: TGTGCCAGCAGCCTCAGGGTCGCTGGGGCCAACGTCCTGACTTTC

v_gene: TRBV2
abundance: few
d_gene: TRBD2
len: 16
j_gene: TRBJ2-1
CDR3aa: CASSEDLASGYNEQFF
CDR3nt: TGTGCCAGCAGTGAAGATCTGGCTAGCGGATACAATGAGCAGTTCTTC

v_gene: TRBV28
abundance: -
d_gene: -
len: 13
j_gene: TRBJ1-1
CDR3aa: CASSSTGLTEAFF
CDR3nt: TGTGCCAGCAGTTCCACAGGGCTCACTGAAGCTTTCTTT

v_gene: TRBV4-1
abundance: few
d_gene: -
len: 15
j_gene: TRBJ1-2
CDR3aa: CASSRAGWGNYGYTF
CDR3nt: TGCGCCAGCAGCCGTGCGGGTTGGGGAAACTATGGCTACACCTTC

v_gene: TRBV20-1
abundance: few
d_gene: TRBD2
len: 14
j_gene: TRBJ2-7
CDR3aa: CSGLAGDFPYEQYF
CDR3nt: TGCAGTGGGTTAGCGGGAGATTTCCCCTACGAGCAGTACTTC

v_gene: TRBV7-2
abundance: few
d_gene: -
len: 13
j_gene: TRBJ2-3
CDR3aa: CASSLDPSSTQYF
CDR3nt: TGTGCCAGCAGCTTAGATCCCTCGTCCACGCAGTATTTT

v_gene: TRBV20-1
abundance: few
d_gene: TRBD1
len: 13
j_gene: TRBJ2-1
CDR3aa: CRAGTVAYNEQFF
CDR3nt: TGCAGAGCAGGGACAGTGGCCTACAATGAGCAGTTCTTC

v_gene: TRBV29-1
abundance: many
d_gene: -
len: 15
j_gene: TRBJ2-6
CDR3aa: CSVEAIGVGANVLTF
CDR3nt: TGCAGCGTTGAAGCAATCGGGGTTGGGGCCAACGTCCTGACTTTC

v_gene: TRBV20-1
abundance: -
d_gene: -
len: 15
j_gene: TRBJ1-1
CDR3aa: CSARDGNGMNTEAFF
CDR3nt: TGCAGTGCTAGAGATGGGAACGGCATGAACACTGAAGCTTTCTTT

v_gene: TRBV12-3/TRBV12-4
abundance: -
d_gene: TRBD1
len: 13
j_gene: TRBJ1-1
CDR3aa: CASGRQGVSEAFF
CDR3nt: TGTGCCAGCGGACGACAGGGAGTGTCTGAAGCTTTCTTT

v_gene: TRBV7-6
abundance: few
d_gene: -
len: 15
j_gene: TRBJ2-5
CDR3aa: CASSLELGSGWTQYF
CDR3nt: TGTGCCAGCAGCTTAGAGTTAGGGTCCGGGTGGACCCAGTACTTC